Listed below are T cell receptor beta chains from one sample, sequenced in a study of identical twins. TCRdb reprocessed the 5' RACE reads via MiXCR and lists one record per CDR3 protein. In the table there are fewer than 500,000 distinct CDR3 sequences, roughly 26% of which are singletons. This sample also belongs to another study, concerning T cells expressing NK-cell markers.

The sequenced material came from CD4+ T cells sorted from blood. Receptors were obtained from a woman between 18 and 29 years old in good health. Both conserved end residues are part of each CDR3. The D gene is left open where the match is weak. A row's size may be missing; if present it is once, few, many or a size class.

>TRBJ2-7|TRBD1|TRBV20-1|-
CSARAGQVPSYEQYF
TGCAGTGCTAGAGCTGGACAGGTCCCTTCCTACGAGCAGTACTTC
>TRBJ1-1|TRBD1|TRBV6-1|-
CASSGRQGGTEAFF
TGTGCCAGCAGTGGAAGACAGGGAGGAACTGAAGCTTTCTTT
>TRBJ2-5|-|TRBV20-1|-
CSARGTGTHTQETQYF
TGCAGTGCTAGAGGAACCGGGACACACACCCAAGAGACCCAGTACTTC
>TRBJ2-1|-|TRBV29-1|few
CSSRTIYNEQFF
TGCAGCTCTCGGACTATTTACAATGAGCAGTTCTTC
>TRBJ2-5|-|TRBV29-1|few
CSVDGGEETQYF
TGCAGCGTTGACGGCGGAGAAGAGACCCAGTACTTC
>TRBJ2-1|-|TRBV12-3/TRBV12-4|many
CASSWGNEQFF
TGTGCCAGCAGTTGGGGTAATGAGCAGTTCTTC
>TRBJ1-1|-|TRBV3-1|few
CASSRSGTRARAEAFF
TGTGCCAGCAGCCGGTCTGGGACAAGGGCGCGTGCTGAAGCTTTCTTT
>TRBJ2-6|TRBD1|TRBV19|-
CASSRGQGQSGANVLTF
TGTGCCAGTAGTCGAGGACAGGGGCAATCTGGGGCCAACGTCCTGACTTTC
>TRBJ2-5|-|TRBV7-9|-
CASSFGDPRGETQYF
TGTGCCAGCAGCTTCGGAGACCCTAGAGGAGAGACCCAGTACTTC
>TRBJ2-1|-|TRBV20-1|few
CSAREHNEQFF
TGCAGTGCTAGAGAGCACAATGAGCAGTTCTTC
>TRBJ2-7|TRBD1|TRBV6-6|-
CATRTGGEQYF
TGTGCCACCAGAACAGGGGGCGAGCAGTACTTC
>TRBJ2-2|-|TRBV11-3|-
CASSPGTPDTGELFF
TGTGCCAGCAGCCCCGGGACCCCCGACACCGGGGAGCTGTTTTTT
>TRBJ1-3|-|TRBV6-1|-
CASSATISGNTIYF
TGTGCCAGCAGTGCTACGATCTCTGGAAACACCATATATTTT
>TRBJ2-5|TRBD2|TRBV5-1|-
CASRVGLAEETQYF
TGCGCCAGCAGGGTGGGACTAGCGGAAGAGACCCAGTACTTC
>TRBJ2-3|TRBD1|TRBV7-2|few
CASSSGQGLFTDTQYF
TGTGCCAGCAGCTCGGGACAGGGGCTGTTCACAGATACGCAGTATTTT
>TRBJ1-1|-|TRBV20-1|few
CSAREEAFF
TGCAGTGCTAGAGAAGAAGCTTTCTTT
>TRBJ2-1|TRBD2|TRBV3-1|few
CASSRLAGVRNEQFF
TGTGCCAGCAGCCGACTAGCGGGAGTTAGAAATGAGCAGTTCTTC
>TRBJ1-2|-|TRBV12-3/TRBV12-4|few
CASSLAGQSYGYTF
TGTGCCAGCAGTTTAGCAGGACAGTCTTATGGCTACACCTTC
>TRBJ2-1|TRBD2|TRBV12-3/TRBV12-4|-
CASQAGGGEQFF
TGTGCCAGCCAGGCGGGGGGAGGTGAGCAGTTCTTC
>TRBJ2-7|TRBD1|TRBV29-1|-
CSVDSGTGAYEQYF
TGCAGCGTAGACTCCGGGACAGGGGCCTACGAGCAGTACTTC
>TRBJ2-7|TRBD1|TRBV11-1|once
CASSPMTGIGGSFSYEQYF
TGTGCCAGCAGCCCCATGACAGGGATCGGCGGGTCCTTCTCCTACGAGCAGTACTTC
>TRBJ2-7|TRBD1|TRBV6-1|once
CASRRTGDPSEQYF
TGTGCCAGCAGACGGACAGGGGACCCATCCGAGCAGTACTTC
>TRBJ2-3|-|TRBV7-6|few
CASSPGASTDTQYF
TGTGCCAGCAGCCCCGGAGCGAGCACAGATACGCAGTATTTT
>TRBJ2-4|-|TRBV9|-
CASSVGGQAKNIQYF
TGTGCCAGCAGCGTGGGGGGACAGGCCAAAAACATTCAGTACTTC
>TRBJ2-2|TRBD2|TRBV5-1|-
CASSLLTGTSKTGELFF
TGCGCCAGCAGCTTGCTTACCGGGACTAGCAAAACCGGGGAGCTGTTTTTT
>TRBJ2-5|-|TRBV19|few
CASSPGPYTETQYF
TGTGCCAGTAGCCCCGGGCCGTACACAGAGACCCAGTACTTC
>TRBJ1-2|-|TRBV11-2|-
CASSLDLESGYTF
TGTGCCAGCAGCTTAGATCTGGAATCTGGCTACACCTTC
>TRBJ2-7|TRBD1|TRBV11-3|-
CASSTTGAYEQYF
TGTGCCAGCAGCACGACAGGGGCCTACGAGCAGTACTTC
>TRBJ2-7|TRBD1|TRBV10-3|few
CAITSGTGGEQYF
TGTGCCATCACCTCCGGGACAGGAGGGGAGCAGTACTTC
>TRBJ2-5|-|TRBV7-7|-
CASSLYGQETQYF
TGTGCTAGCAGCTTATACGGTCAAGAGACCCAGTACTTC
>TRBJ2-1|TRBD2|TRBV5-1|few
CASSPIAGVVYNEQFF
TGCGCCAGCAGCCCAATAGCGGGGGTAGTTTACAATGAGCAGTTCTTC
>TRBJ2-5|-|TRBV10-3|few
CAIGGPEQGRETQYF
TGTGCCATCGGGGGACCGGAACAGGGGAGGGAGACCCAGTACTTC
>TRBJ2-5|-|TRBV7-2|-
CASSLRVDYMETQYF
TGTGCCAGCAGCTTACGGGTCGACTATATGGAGACCCAGTACTTC